This T cell receptor beta chain stems from a study of T cells after yellow fever vaccination. On the study more broadly: Fractions with few cells were prepared using SMART-Seq v4 Ultra Low Input. Findings and caveats of the study: Researchers noted that a small share of clonotypes showed up in both CD4 and CD8 compartments. Abundant contaminating clonotypes from the bulk population could appear in FACS-sorted repertoires. At around 95% for CD4 and approximately 89% for CD8, most primary-vaccination clones showed up again after the booster.

Each CDR3 protein gets one entry after TCRdb re-called the 5' RACE reads with MiXCR. Counted here are under 600,000 distinct CDR3 sequences, about a fifth occurring once; the ten biggest clones make up about 17%. As concerns this clonotype: Its antigen is not identified.

Trimming took off 2 bases at V and 5 bases at J, with 10 bases between the two ends. This CDR3 comprises 14 residues. Looked up from germline, CDR1 is SGHVS and CDR2 is FQNEAQ. Sample: PBMCs, taken more than 20 days after the first yellow fever vaccination. This TCR derives from a man younger than 30 who received the YFV17D yellow fever vaccine. V and J are TRBV7-8 and TRBJ1-5; D is unresolved. This chain's CDR3 is CASSLFRPDQPQHF. DNA of the CDR3: TGTGCCAGCAGCTTATTTAGGCCCGATCAGCCCCAGCATTTT.